Included here is one T cell receptor beta chain sequence, with context. This sample also contains other DNA sequences that code for the same CDR3. This sample is part of a study of CD8+ T cells in alopecia areata. From germline, CDR1 is MNHEY and CDR2 SMNVEV (reference sequence). Losses at the gene ends were 1 base for V and 5 bases for J; bases not matched to a gene: 2. There are 14 residues in the CDR3. In each case, RNA was isolated and then reverse transcribed into cDNA as the sequencing template. This table comes from immunoSEQ multiplex PCR, and its TCRdb copy is limited to in-frame clones, with some not included. Of about 200,000 clones in the sample, approximately 53% were seen once.

The genes are TRBV27 and TRBJ1-5, with TRBD1 identical over 7 bases. The material sequenced was CD8+ T cells sorted from blood. This TCR was sampled from a human donor in good health. As DNA, the CDR3 is TGTGCCAGCAGTTTATTTACAGGGGATCAGCCCCAGCATTTT. This sequence encodes CASSLFTGDQPQHF.